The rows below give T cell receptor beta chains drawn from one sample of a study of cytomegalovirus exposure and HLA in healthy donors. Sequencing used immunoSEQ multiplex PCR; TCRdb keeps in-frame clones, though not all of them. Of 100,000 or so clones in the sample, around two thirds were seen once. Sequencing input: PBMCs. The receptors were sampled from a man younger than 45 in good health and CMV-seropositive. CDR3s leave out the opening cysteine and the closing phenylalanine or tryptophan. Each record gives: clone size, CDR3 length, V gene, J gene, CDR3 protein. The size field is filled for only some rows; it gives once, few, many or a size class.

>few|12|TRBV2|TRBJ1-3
ASSEEAAGNTIY
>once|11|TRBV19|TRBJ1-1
ASDRGLYTEAF
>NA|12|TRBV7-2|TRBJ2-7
ASSLVTGSYEQY
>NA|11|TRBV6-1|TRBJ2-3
ASGSLLTDTQY
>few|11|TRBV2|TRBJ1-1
ASRIQVNTEAF
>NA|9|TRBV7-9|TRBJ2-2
ASSSTGELF
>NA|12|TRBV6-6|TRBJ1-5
ASSSGSGTQPQH
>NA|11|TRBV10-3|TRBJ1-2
AISVDSNYGYT
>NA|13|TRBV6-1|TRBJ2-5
ASSEDGAYGETQY
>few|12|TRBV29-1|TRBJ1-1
SVAKGGVGTEAF
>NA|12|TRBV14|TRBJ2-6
ASSPSSGANVLT
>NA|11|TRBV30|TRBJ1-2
AWMLGRTAGYT
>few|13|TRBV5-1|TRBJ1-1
ASSLFPVLNTEAF
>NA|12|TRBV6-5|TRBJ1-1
ASSPTGVNTEAF
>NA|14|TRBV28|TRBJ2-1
ASSPNPRTRDNEQF
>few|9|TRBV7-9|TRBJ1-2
ASSLTDGYT
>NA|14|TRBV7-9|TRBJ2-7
ASSFETMTSSYEQY
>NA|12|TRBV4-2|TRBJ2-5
ASSQVTGEETQY
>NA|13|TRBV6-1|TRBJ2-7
ASSEYGRGSYEQY
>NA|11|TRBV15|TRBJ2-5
ATAGVSSATQY